The 8 T cell receptor beta chains listed next were all sequenced from one sample in a study of shared clonotypes between healthy human individuals. Sequenced by immunoSEQ multiplex PCR; TCRdb stores in-frame clones only, minus some. Of some 2,500,000 clones in the sample, over 85% are singletons; the top ten hold 0.36%. Sequences were obtained from naive CD4+ T cells from PBMCs. The sample's subset: CD45RA+ positively selected. The receptors derive from a man between 18 and 35 years old in good health. Some clones in this sample may be carry-over from other donors' samples.

V and J are TRBV2 and TRBJ2-7; TRBD2 matches at 7 bases. V shed 5 bases, J shed 4 bases, and the junction held 2 bases outside the gene matches. Germline V gene lookup returns CDR1 SNHLY and CDR2 FYNNEI. CDR3 length equals 12 residues. DNA of the CDR3: TGTGCCAGCAGTAGCGGGATTTACGAGCAGTACTTC. This sequence encodes CASSSGIYEQYF.

V gene TRBV30 combines with J gene TRBJ2-7, with D possibly matching TRBD2 (5 bases). Germline assignment: CDR1 GTSNPN and CDR2 SVGIG (reference sequence). V gave up 3 bases and J gave up 6 bases, with 9 bases separating them. The CDR3 has 11 residues. CDR3 nucleotides: TGTGCCTGGAGATCCGAGGGCGAGCAGTACTTC. It translates to CAWRSEGEQYF.

The rearrangement joins TRBV7-8 to TRBJ1-4; 8 bases align to TRBD1. The germline V gene encodes CDR1 SGHVS and CDR2 FQNEAQ. V was pared by 5 bases and J by 6 bases, with 8 bases of the junction left unmatched. There are 15 residues in the CDR3. CDR3 sequence (DNA): TGTGCCAGCAGCCCCTCAGGGGGCCGCTATGAAAAACTGTTTTTT. Its translation is CASSPSGGRYEKLFF. Variable domain in full (rest from reference TRBV7-8 and TRBJ1-4): GAGVSQSPRYKVAKRGQDVALRCDPISGHVSLFWYQQALGQGPEFLTYFQNEAQLDKSGLPSDRFFAERPEGSVSTLKIQRTQQEDSAVYLCASSPSGGRYEKLFFGSGTQLSVL.

This clone was detected once. This chain links TRBV2 with TRBJ2-7, with TRBD1 matching 10 bases. The germline V gene has CDR1 SNHLY and CDR2 FYNNEI. V was clipped by 8 bases and J by 2 bases; unmatched bases: 9. The CDR3 covers 15 residues. CDR3 DNA sequence: TGTGCCAGCGAATCCACGGACAGGGGGGCCTACGAGCAGTACTTC. It specifies CASESTDRGAYEQYF.

The chain has TRBV4-1 and TRBJ1-2; D unresolved. V lost 4 bases and J lost 5, with 11 bases in between. CDR3 length: 13 amino acids. CDR1 MGHRA and CDR2 YSYEKL come from the germline V gene. The CDR3 nucleotides read TGCGCCAGCAGCCCAGTGGGAAGATATGGCTACACCTTC. It encodes CASSPVGRYGYTF.

The chain combines TRBV6-5 with TRBJ2-5, with D perhaps matching TRBD2 (5 bases). Germline V CDR1 and CDR2: MNHEY, SVGAGI. Trimming cost V 2 bases and J 5 bases, with 12 bases left between them. This CDR3 is built from 14 residues. The CDR3 coding sequence is TGTGCCAGCAGTTACAATCGGAGAGGGGAGACCCAGTACTTC. This gives the protein CASSYNRRGETQYF.

This chain joins TRBV15 and TRBJ1-4; D call uncertain. V lost 5 bases and J 5 bases, leaving 12 bases between the germline ends. Germline V gene lookup returns CDR1 LNHNV and CDR2 YYDKDF (reference sequence). The CDR3 runs to 14 residues. This chain's CDR3 is CATSALGRNEKLFF. The DNA for the CDR3 is TGTGCCACCAGCGCATTGGGGAGGAATGAAAAACTGTTTTTT.

The rearrangement uses TRBV30 and TRBJ2-7; D possibly corresponds to TRBD2 (6 bases). This CDR3 region has 14 residues. Trimming took 0 bases from V and 3 from J, leaving 12 bases between them. Germline V CDR1 and CDR2: GTSNPN, SVGIG (reference sequence). CDR3 nucleotides: TGTGCCTGGAGTGTACGGGGGATTGGCTACGAGCAGTACTTC. The encoded protein is CAWSVRGIGYEQYF. The full variable domain, its missing parts supplied by reference TRBV30 and TRBJ2-7, is SQTIHQWPATLVQPVGSPLSLECTVEGTSNPNLYWYRQAAGRGLQLLFYSVGIGQISSEVPQNLSASRPQDRQFILSSKKLLLSDSGFYLCAWSVRGIGYEQYFGPGTRLTVT.